This TCR beta chain emerged from a study of cytomegalovirus exposure and HLA in healthy donors. The study, taken as a whole, reports: A later analysis linked a missense variant in DCLRE1C to the trimming of TCR beta V and J genes. Overall, roughly 150 TCR beta chains were annotated as cytomegalovirus-associated. CMV serostatus alone was available as immune exposure information.

Per germline, CDR1 MNHEY and CDR2 SMNVEV (reference sequence). The CDR3 length is 16 residues. The J segment lost 5 bases and the V segment lost 0 bases, leaving 7 bases of the junction unmatched. Likely unrecorded immune exposures existed in these nominally healthy donors. Concerning this clone: Its antigen is not identified.

Primers: 60 Vbeta forward and 13 Jbeta reverse. The method was immunoSEQ multiplex PCR; TCRdb's version includes in-frame clones alone and lacks a portion of them. Among approximately 140,000 clones listed, 80% to 90% were seen once. The genes are TRBV27 and TRBJ2-5; 9 bases agree with TRBD1. The source of this sequence is a man in his forties or fifties in good health and CMV-seronegative. Sequencing used PBMCs. CDR3 region: CASSLSTGGRRETQYF. The CDR3 DNA is TGTGCCAGCAGTTTATCGACAGGGGGAAGGAGGGAGACCCAGTACTTC.